What follows is one T cell receptor (beta chain) and its context. The CDR3 consists of 15 residues. V gave up 3 bases and J gave up 5 bases, with 11 bases separating them. Looked up from germline, CDR1 is ENHRY and CDR2 is SYGVKD. This entry belongs to a study of blood T cell repertoires in COVID-19. Overall study context: There were acute and convalescent COVID-19 samples, and they came from the United States, Italy and Spain.

Libraries were prepared by immunoSEQ multiplex PCR; TCRdb keeps only in-frame clonotypes and omits some of them. Here the sample spans roughly 150,000 clones, around 80% being singletons. The chain has TRBV10-3 and TRBJ1-6; tentative D call: TRBD1 (6 bases). This receptor was identified in a human donor with acute or convalescent COVID-19. The donor label of this sample is uncertain. The sample comprised peripheral blood. The CDR3 region has the DNA TGTGCCATCAGTGACTCCCACAGGGATAATTCACCCCTCCACTTT. Amino acid sequence: CAISDSHRDNSPLHF.